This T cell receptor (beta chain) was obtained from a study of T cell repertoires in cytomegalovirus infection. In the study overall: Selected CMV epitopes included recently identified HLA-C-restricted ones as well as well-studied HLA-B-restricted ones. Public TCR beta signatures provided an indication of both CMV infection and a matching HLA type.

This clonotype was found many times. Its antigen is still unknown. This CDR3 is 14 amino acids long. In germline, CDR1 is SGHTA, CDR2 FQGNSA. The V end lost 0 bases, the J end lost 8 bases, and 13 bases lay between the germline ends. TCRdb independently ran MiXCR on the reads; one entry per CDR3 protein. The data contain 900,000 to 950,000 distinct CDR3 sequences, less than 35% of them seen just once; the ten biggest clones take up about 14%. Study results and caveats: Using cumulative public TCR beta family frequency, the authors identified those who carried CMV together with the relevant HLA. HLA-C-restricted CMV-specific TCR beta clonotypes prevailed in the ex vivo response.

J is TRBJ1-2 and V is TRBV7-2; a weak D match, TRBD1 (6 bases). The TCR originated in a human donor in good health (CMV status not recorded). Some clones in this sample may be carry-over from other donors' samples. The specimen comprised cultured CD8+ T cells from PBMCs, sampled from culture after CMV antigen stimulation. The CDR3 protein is CASSLAQGREGYTF. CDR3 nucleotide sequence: TGTGCCAGCAGCTTAGCACAGGGCAGGGAAGGCTACACCTTC. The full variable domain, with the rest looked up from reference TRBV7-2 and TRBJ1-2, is GAGVSQSPSNKVTEKGKDVELRCDPISGHTALYWYRQSLGQGLEFLIYFQGNSAPDKSGLPSDRFSAERTGGSVSTLTIQRTQQEDSAVYLCASSLAQGREGYTFGSGTRLTVV.